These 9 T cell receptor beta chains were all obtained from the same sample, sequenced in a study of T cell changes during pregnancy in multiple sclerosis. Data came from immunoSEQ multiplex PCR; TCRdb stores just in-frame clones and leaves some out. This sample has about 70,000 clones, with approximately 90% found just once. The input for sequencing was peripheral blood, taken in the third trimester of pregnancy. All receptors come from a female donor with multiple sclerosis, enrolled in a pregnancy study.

CDR3 sequence: CASRPTGEGYGYTF. CDR3 nucleotide sequence: TGTGCCAGCAGACCAACAGGGGAAGGCTATGGCTACACCTTC. The chain couples TRBV27 to TRBJ1-2, with 7 bases matching TRBD1. The germline V gene has CDR1 MNHEY and CDR2 SMNVEV (reference sequence). Trimming removed 6 bases from V and 4 bases from J; junction bases left unmatched: 8. This CDR3 spans 14 amino acids.

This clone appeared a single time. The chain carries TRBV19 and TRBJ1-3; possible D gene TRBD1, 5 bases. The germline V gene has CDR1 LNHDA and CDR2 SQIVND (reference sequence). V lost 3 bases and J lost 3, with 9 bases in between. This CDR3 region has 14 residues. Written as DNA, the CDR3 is TGTGCCAGTAGTATGATAGGGGATGGAAACACCATATATTTT. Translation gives CASSMIGDGNTIYF.

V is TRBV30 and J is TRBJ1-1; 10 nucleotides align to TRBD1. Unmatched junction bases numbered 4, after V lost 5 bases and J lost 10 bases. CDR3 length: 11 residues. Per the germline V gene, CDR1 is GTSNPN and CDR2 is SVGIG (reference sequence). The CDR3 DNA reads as TGTGCCTGGTTAGGGACAGGGGTAGCTTTCTTT. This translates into CAWLGTGVAFF. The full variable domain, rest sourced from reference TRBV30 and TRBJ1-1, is SQTIHQWPATLVQPVGSPLSLECTVEGTSNPNLYWYRQAAGRGLQLLFYSVGIGQISSEVPQNLSASRPQDRQFILSSKKLLLSDSGFYLCAWLGTGVAFFGQGTRLTVV.

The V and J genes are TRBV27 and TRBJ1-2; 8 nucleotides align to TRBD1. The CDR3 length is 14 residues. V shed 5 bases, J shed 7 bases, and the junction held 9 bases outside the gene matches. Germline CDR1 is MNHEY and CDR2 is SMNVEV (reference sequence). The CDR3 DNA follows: TGTGCCAGCAGTCCTAGGGCCCAGGGGGCTGGCTACACCTTC. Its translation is CASSPRAQGAGYTF.

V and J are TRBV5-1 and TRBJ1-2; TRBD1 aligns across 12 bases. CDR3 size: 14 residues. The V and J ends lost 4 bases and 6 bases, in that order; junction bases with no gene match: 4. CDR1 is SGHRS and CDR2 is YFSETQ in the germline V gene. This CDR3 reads CASSAGQGADGYTF. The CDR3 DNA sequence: TGCGCCAGCAGCGCGGGACAGGGGGCGGATGGCTACACCTTC.

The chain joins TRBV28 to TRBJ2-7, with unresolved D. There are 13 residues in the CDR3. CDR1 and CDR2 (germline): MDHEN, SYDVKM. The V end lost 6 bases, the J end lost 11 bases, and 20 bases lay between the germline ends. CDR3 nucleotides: TGTGCCAGCAGCTCCCCCCCGATCGGCGGCGAGTACTTC. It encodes CASSSPPIGGEYF. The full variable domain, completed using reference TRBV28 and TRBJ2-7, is DVKVTQSSRYLVKRTGEKVFLECVQDMDHENMFWYRQDPGLGLRLIYFSYDVKMKEKGDIPEGYSVSREKKERFSLILESASTNQTSMYLCASSSPPIGGEYFGPGTRLTVT.

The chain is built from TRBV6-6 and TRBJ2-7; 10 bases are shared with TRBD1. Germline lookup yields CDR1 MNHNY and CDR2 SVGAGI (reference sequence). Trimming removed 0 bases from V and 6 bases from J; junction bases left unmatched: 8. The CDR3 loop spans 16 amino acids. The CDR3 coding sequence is TGTGCCAGCAGTTACTCGCCGGGACAGGGGACCGTCGAGCAGTACTTC. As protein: CASSYSPGQGTVEQYF.

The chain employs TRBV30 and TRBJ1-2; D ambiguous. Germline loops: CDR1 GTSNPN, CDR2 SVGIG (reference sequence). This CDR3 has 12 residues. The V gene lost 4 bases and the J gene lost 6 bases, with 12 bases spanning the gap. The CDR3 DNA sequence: TGTGCCTGGACAGGCTTTTTCGATGGCTACACCTTC. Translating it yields CAWTGFFDGYTF. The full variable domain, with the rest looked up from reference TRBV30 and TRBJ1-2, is SQTIHQWPATLVQPVGSPLSLECTVEGTSNPNLYWYRQAAGRGLQLLFYSVGIGQISSEVPQNLSASRPQDRQFILSSKKLLLSDSGFYLCAWTGFFDGYTFGSGTRLTVV.

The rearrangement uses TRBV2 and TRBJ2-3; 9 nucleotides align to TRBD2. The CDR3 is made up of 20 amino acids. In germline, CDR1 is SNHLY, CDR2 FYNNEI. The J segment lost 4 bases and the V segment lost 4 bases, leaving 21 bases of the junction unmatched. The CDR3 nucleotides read TGTGCCAGCAGTGGACGGAGCCAGACTAGCGGTGGGTTGTTGGCAGATACGCAGTATTTT. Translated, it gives CASSGRSQTSGGLLADTQYF.